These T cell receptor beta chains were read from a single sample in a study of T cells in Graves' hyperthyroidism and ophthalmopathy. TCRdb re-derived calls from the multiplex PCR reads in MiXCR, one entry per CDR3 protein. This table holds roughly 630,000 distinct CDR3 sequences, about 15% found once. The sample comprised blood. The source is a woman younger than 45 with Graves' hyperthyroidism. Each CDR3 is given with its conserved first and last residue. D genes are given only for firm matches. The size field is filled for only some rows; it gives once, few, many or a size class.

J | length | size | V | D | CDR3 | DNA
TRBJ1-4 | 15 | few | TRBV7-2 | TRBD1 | CASRYTGTGAGQLFF | TGTGCCAGCAGATACACCGGGACAGGGGCCGGTCAACTGTTTTTT
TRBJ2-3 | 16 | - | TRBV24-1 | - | CATSPGGAGYLDTQYF | TGTGCCACCAGCCCCGGGGGAGCGGGCTATTTAGATACGCAGTATTTT
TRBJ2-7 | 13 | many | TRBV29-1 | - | CSVEGDHSYEQYF | TGCAGCGTTGAAGGGGACCACTCCTACGAGCAGTACTTC
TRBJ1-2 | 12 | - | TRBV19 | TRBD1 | CASSMNRGSYTF | TGTGCCAGTAGTATGAACAGGGGTAGCTACACCTTC
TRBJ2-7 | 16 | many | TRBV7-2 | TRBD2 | CASSLARTSGSYEQYF | TGTGCCAGCAGCTTAGCTCGGACTAGCGGGAGCTACGAGCAGTACTTC
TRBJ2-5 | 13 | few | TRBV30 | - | CAWSVRGQETQYF | TGTGCCTGGAGTGTTCGGGGCCAAGAGACCCAGTACTTC
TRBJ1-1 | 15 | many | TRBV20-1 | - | CSATPPVGLNTEAFF | TGCAGTGCTACACCGCCGGTCGGTTTGAACACTGAAGCTTTCTTT
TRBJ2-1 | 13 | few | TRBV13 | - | CASSPSPGNEQFF | TGTGCCAGCAGTCCATCCCCCGGGAATGAGCAGTTCTTC
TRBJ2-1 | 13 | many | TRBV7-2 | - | CASSFTTYNEQFF | TGTGCCAGCAGCTTTACTACGTACAATGAGCAGTTCTTC
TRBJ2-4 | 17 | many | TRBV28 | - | CASSFDRWSGAKNIQYF | TGTGCCAGCAGTTTTGACAGGTGGAGCGGAGCCAAAAACATTCAGTACTTC
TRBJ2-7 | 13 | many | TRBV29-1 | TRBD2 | CSVGTSGRGEQYF | TGCAGCGTAGGGACTAGCGGGAGAGGCGAGCAGTACTTC
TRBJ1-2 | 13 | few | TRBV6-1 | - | CASSTQGGYGYTF | TGTGCCAGCAGCACACAGGGTGGCTATGGCTACACCTTC
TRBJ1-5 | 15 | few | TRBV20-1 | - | CSARELTVSNQPQHF | TGCAGTGCTAGAGAGTTAACAGTTAGCAATCAGCCCCAGCATTTT
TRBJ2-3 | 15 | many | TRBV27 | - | CASSPIGLQADTQYF | TGTGCCAGCAGTCCCATCGGGTTGCAGGCAGATACGCAGTATTTT
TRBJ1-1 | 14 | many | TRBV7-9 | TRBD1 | CASSLTDRAAEAFF | TGTGCCAGCAGCTTAACCGACAGGGCGGCTGAAGCTTTCTTT
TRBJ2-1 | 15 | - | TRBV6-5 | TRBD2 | CASSYYGRAGSEQFF | TGTGCCAGCAGTTACTATGGGAGGGCCGGCAGTGAGCAGTTCTTC
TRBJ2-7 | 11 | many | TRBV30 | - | CACTGDNEQYF | TGTGCCTGTACGGGGGATAACGAGCAGTACTTC
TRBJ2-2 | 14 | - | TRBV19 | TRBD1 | CASRPGQGPGELFF | TGTGCCAGTAGGCCGGGACAGGGTCCCGGGGAGCTGTTTTTT
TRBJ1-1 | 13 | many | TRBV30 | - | CAWSDSLNTEAFF | TGTGCCTGGTCGGACAGTCTGAACACTGAAGCTTTCTTT
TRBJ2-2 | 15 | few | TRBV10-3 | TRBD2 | CAISLTAGDGGELFF | TGTGCCATCAGCCTTACAGCGGGAGATGGCGGGGAGCTGTTTTTT
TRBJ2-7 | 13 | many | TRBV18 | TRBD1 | CASSPGTAYEQYF | TGTGCCAGCAGCCCCGGGACAGCCTACGAGCAGTACTTC
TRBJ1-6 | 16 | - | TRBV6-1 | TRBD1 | CASSMTGTRLDSPLHF | TGTGCCAGCAGTATGACAGGGACCCGCCTGGATTCACCCCTCCACTTT
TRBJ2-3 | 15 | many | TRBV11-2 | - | CASSLVPRGTDTQYF | TGTGCCAGCAGCTTAGTCCCGCGGGGCACAGATACGCAGTATTTT
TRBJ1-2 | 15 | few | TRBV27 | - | CASSFRAGELYGYTF | TGTGCCAGCAGTTTTCGGGCAGGGGAGCTCTATGGCTACACCTTC
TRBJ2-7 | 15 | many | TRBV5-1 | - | CASSPRGLGSYEQYF | TGCGCCAGCAGCCCACGGGGGCTAGGCTCCTACGAGCAGTACTTC
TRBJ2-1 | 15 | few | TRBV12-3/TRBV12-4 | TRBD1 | CASSTDRGSYNEQFF | TGTGCCAGCAGCACTGACAGGGGTTCCTACAATGAGCAGTTCTTC
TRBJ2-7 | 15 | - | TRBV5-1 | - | CASSFQPGDSYEQYF | TGCGCCAGCAGCTTCCAGCCGGGCGACTCCTACGAGCAGTACTTC
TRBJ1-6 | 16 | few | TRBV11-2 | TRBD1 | CASSLEQGAGNSPLHF | TGTGCCAGCAGCTTAGAACAGGGGGCCGGGAATTCACCCCTCCACTTT
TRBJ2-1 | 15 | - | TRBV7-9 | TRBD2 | CASSLGGSSHNEQFF | TGTGCCAGCAGCTTGGGCGGGAGTTCCCACAATGAGCAGTTCTTC
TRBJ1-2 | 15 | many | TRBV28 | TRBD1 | CASSRDSRPNYGYTF | TGTGCCAGCAGCAGGGACAGCCGCCCTAACTATGGCTACACCTTC
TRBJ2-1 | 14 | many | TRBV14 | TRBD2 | CASGSTSGINEQFF | TGTGCCAGCGGGTCGACTAGCGGGATCAATGAGCAGTTCTTC
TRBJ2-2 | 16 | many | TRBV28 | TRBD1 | CASSRRTGLNTGELFF | TGTGCCAGCAGCCGGCGGACAGGGCTTAACACCGGGGAGCTGTTTTTT
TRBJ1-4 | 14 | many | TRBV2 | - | CASSETRTNEKLFF | TGTGCCAGCAGTGAAACCCGAACTAATGAAAAACTGTTTTTT
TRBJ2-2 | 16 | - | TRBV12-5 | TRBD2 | CASGFLASGIAGELFF | TGTGCTAGTGGTTTTCTGGCTAGCGGGATTGCCGGGGAGCTGTTTTTT
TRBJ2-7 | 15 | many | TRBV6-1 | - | CASRNRADTFYEQYF | TGTGCCAGCAGAAACAGGGCAGACACCTTCTACGAGCAGTACTTC
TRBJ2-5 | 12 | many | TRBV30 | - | CAWSSASETQYF | TGTGCCTGGAGTAGCGCGTCAGAGACCCAGTACTTC
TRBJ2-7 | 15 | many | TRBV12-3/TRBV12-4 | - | CASSSGDSATYEQYF | TGTGCCAGCAGTTCCGGGGACTCGGCTACCTACGAGCAGTACTTC
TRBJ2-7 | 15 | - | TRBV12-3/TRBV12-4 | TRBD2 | CASSFSGTSNYEQYF | TGTGCCAGCAGTTTCTCCGGGACTAGCAACTACGAGCAGTACTTC
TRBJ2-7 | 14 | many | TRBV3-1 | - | CASSQEGHSYEQYF | TGTGCCAGCAGCCAAGAAGGCCACTCCTACGAGCAGTACTTC
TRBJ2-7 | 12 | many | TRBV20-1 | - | CSATGAVYEQYF | TGCAGTGCTACGGGCGCTGTTTACGAGCAGTACTTC
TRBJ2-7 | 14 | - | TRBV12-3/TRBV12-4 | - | CASSSGPAGYEQYF | TGTGCCAGCAGTTCTGGCCCGGCGGGCTACGAGCAGTACTTC
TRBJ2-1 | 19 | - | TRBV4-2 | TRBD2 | CASSQVLRVAGPSYNEQFF | TGTGCCAGCAGCCAAGTTCTTAGGGTAGCGGGCCCCTCCTACAATGAGCAGTTCTTC
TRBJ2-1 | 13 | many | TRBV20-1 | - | CSARIPARNEQFF | TGCAGTGCTAGAATCCCAGCGAGGAATGAGCAGTTCTTC
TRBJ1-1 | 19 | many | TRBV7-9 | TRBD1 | CASSSGTGGSYPSNTEAFF | TGTGCCAGCAGCTCAGGGACAGGGGGATCCTACCCCTCGAACACTGAAGCTTTCTTT
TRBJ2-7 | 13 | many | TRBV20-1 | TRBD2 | CSAPASGINEQYF | TGCAGTGCGCCAGCTAGCGGGATCAACGAGCAGTACTTC
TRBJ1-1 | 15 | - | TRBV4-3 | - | CASSQDAYVNTEAFF | TGCGCCAGCAGCCAAGATGCCTACGTGAACACTGAAGCTTTCTTT
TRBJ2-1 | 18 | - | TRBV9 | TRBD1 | CASSVAAGTGGARNEQFF | TGTGCCAGCAGCGTCGCAGCCGGGACAGGGGGCGCAAGGAATGAGCAGTTCTTC
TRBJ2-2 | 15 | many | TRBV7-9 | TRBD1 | CASSPGTGDTGELFF | TGTGCCAGCAGCCCAGGGACAGGGGACACCGGGGAGCTGTTTTTT
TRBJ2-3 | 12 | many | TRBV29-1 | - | CSVDPRTDTQYF | TGCAGCGTTGATCCCAGGACAGATACGCAGTATTTT
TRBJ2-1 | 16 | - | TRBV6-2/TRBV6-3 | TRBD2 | CASSCSLAGVYNEQFF | TGTGCCAGCAGTTGCTCACTAGCGGGTGTCTACAATGAGCAGTTCTTC
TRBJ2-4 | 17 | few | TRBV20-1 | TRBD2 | CSARTDASGMAAHIQYF | TGCAGTGCTAGGACCGATGCGAGCGGGATGGCCGCTCACATTCAGTACTTC
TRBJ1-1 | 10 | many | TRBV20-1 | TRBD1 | CSAKGQEAFF | TGCAGTGCTAAGGGACAGGAAGCTTTCTTT